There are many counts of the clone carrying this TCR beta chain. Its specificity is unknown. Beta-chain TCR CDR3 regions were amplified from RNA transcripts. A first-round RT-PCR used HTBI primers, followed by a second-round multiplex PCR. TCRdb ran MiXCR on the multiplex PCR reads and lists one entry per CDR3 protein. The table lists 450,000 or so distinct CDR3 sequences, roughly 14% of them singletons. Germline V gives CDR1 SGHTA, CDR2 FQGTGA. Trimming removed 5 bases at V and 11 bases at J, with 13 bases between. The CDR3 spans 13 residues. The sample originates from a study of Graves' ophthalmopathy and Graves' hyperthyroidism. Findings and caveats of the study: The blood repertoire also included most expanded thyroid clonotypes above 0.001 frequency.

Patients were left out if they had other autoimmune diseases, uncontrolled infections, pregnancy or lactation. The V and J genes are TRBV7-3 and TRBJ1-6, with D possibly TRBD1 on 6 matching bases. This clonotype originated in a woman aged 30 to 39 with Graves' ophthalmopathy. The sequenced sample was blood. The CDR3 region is CASSPGEGTPLHF. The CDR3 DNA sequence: TGTGCCAGCAGCCCAGGGGAAGGGACACCCCTCCACTTT.